This TCR beta chain came from a study of immune heterogeneity within non-small cell lung tumors. Broader study findings: A significant, moderate positive correlation (R around 0.31) linked local T-cell clonality and tumor mutational burden. Recurrence of identical dominant CDR3 beta clonotypes was observed across intrapatient tumor sites, concomitant with site-unique high-frequency clones.

Bulk tumor genomic DNA (600 ng per sample) served as template. Several spatially distant biopsies were obtained per primary tumor intraoperatively. Patients underwent curative surgery for non-small cell lung cancer (untreated and newly diagnosed). CDR3 of TCR beta was amplified by multiplex PCR that used 32 V and 13 J primers. TCRdb reprocessed the multiplex PCR reads with MiXCR, giving one entry per CDR3 protein. Seen here are 4,200 or so distinct CDR3 sequences, under 25% observed once, and the top ten hold approximately 9.9%. The table lists this clonotype with a few counts. Its antigen is undetermined. The V and J ends lost 0 bases and 3 bases respectively, with 5 bases between them. Germline values: CDR1 DFQATT, CDR2 SNEGSKA (reference sequence). This CDR3 has 12 residues.

The chain carries TRBV20-1 and TRBJ1-2; D is possibly TRBD1 (5 bases). What was sequenced was lung tumor tissue. This clonotype was obtained from a man between 60 and 70 years old with non-small cell lung cancer. The CDR3 spells CSARDRDYGYTF. The CDR3 nucleotides are TGCAGTGCTAGAGACAGGGACTATGGCTACACCTTC.